A single TCR beta chain is shown here with its context. This clone was picked up a small number of times. Its antigen remains undetermined. One base away there is no much larger clone; base qualities are not given. Other DNA sequences from this sample encode an identical CDR3 as well. Library preparation employed the immunoSEQ multiplex PCR assay. Turning to the authors' computational methods: A statistical classification framework was developed to diagnose cytomegalovirus status using the catalog of TCR beta chain sequences. The table comes from immuneACCESS by way of TCRdb, which keeps in-frame sequences with V and J called. Part of the clones is missing from these tables; in studies checked, under half for an unresolved V gene and the rest for unknown reasons. V and J calls and clone size come straight from that table; D and trimming were deduced from the DNA. In all, the sample holds some 200,000 clones, and around nine tenths of those were seen once. Clones ranked in the top ten supply more than 1% of the sample.

These data are taken from a study of cytomegalovirus exposure and HLA in healthy donors (dated by TCRdb to between 2016 and 2019). At the level of the whole study: The roughly 670 repertoires of the first cohort and the 95 to 150 validation repertoires were produced on the same platform, according to a later analysis. The study aimed to test whether signatures of past pathogen exposure could be identified by cataloging public T cell receptors. Along with the 666-subject first cohort, a separate validation cohort of some 130 different subjects was used. To predict cytomegalovirus infection status, the study brought together high-throughput TCR immunosequencing, statistical association of individual TCRs with disease status, and machine learning.

Results the study describes overall, beyond this receptor: Most TCR sequences were observed very rarely across donors, whereas some public TCRs were present in many individuals. The authors suggested that the approach could potentially be generalized to other disease states and immunological phenotypes. In vitro tests confirmed that a few of the cytomegalovirus-associated TCR beta chains recognize cytomegalovirus antigens. A later analysis found that TCRs clustered in the first cohort also tended to co-occur in the 100 to 150 validation repertoires, with 94% of cluster scores above 0. The study listed 164 TCR beta chains as associated with cytomegalovirus. A later analysis had no HLA typing for the validation cohort, so co-occurrence there was scored across all 130 or so repertoires. Cytomegalovirus status was reported to be diagnosed by the classifier with high specificity and sensitivity in both the original and validation cohorts.

Based on the germline V gene, the CDR1 and CDR2 sequences are SNHLY and FYNNEI. Relative to germline, V is 6 bases shorter and J is 5 bases shorter, with 7 bases between their ends. The CDR3 covers 11 residues, taking in both the cysteine and the phenylalanine. Of all the DNA, just the CDR3 is kept, 33 bases in frame from base 1. Donors formed part of the validation cohort, which comprised over a hundred subjects and was distinct from the first cohort of 690 or so subjects. This clonotype was obtained from a woman aged 18-29 years in good health and CMV-seronegative. The chain was built from TRBV2 and TRBJ1-2, with TRBD1 as a weak D call on 6 bases. The sample comprised PBMCs. Read as DNA, the sequence is TGTGCCAGCAGACAGGGTTATGGCTACACCTTC. Translated, this gives CASRQGYGYTF.